The clone carrying this T cell receptor beta chain was counted only a few times. What it binds is not known. This sample is part of a study of OX40 agonist ivuxolimab in advanced cancers. Overall study context: Three patients, one with hepatocellular carcinoma and two with cutaneous melanoma, responded partially.

Study-wide points: Low clonal expansion, among the lowest seen, marked partial responders at 0.1-3.0 mg/kg.

Only in-frame clones appear in the TCRdb table, and some are missing; sequencing was by immunoSEQ multiplex PCR. The table shows 100,000 or so clones, with approximately 87% occurring only once. CDR1 and CDR2 from the germline V gene are MNHEY and SVGAGI. Trimming removed 2 bases from V and 5 bases from J, with 7 bases in between. The CDR3 contains 13 residues. Source: CD4+ or CD8+ T cells sorted from blood, taken in a trial of the OX40 agonist ivuxolimab. The sequence came from an adult with an advanced solid tumor such as melanoma, head and neck, liver or kidney cancer. This chain connects TRBV6-5 to TRBJ1-5, with D unclear. This chain's CDR3 is CASSYGTDQPQHF. CDR3 DNA sequence: TGTGCCAGCAGTTACGGAACAGATCAGCCCCAGCATTTT.